These 9 T cell receptor beta chains were sequenced from one sample in a study of T cells after yellow fever vaccination. TCRdb redid the calling of the 5' RACE reads with MiXCR, one entry per CDR3 protein. The sample lists a few hundred thousand distinct CDR3 sequences, 3.5% to 4.5% occurring once. The sample in question was PBMCs, obtained 15 days after the yellow fever booster vaccination. Receptors were obtained from a man aged 18 to 35 who received the YFV17D yellow fever vaccine.

The chain has TRBV2 and TRBJ1-4; perhaps TRBD1 as D (5 bases). Germline V gene lookup returns CDR1 SNHLY and CDR2 FYNNEI. Trimming left V 8 bases short and J 5 bases short, with 15 bases between. CDR3 size: 14 residues. The CDR3 loop reads CASGPQGRNEKLFF. In nucleotides, the CDR3 is TGTGCCAGCGGCCCCCAGGGAAGAAATGAAAAACTGTTTTTT. Full variable domain (remainder filled in from reference TRBV2 and TRBJ1-4): EPEVTQTPSHQVTQMGQEVILRCVPISNHLYFYWYRQILGQKVEFLVSFYNNEISEKSEIFDDQFSVERPDGSNFTLKIRSTKLEDSAMYFCASGPQGRNEKLFFGSGTQLSVL.

This clonotype was detected only a few times. This chain connects TRBV4-1 to TRBJ1-1; D unresolved. The CDR3 is 14 amino acids. CDR1 and CDR2 (germline): MGHRA, YSYEKL. V was shortened by 1 base and J by 0 bases, with 6 bases between the two germline ends. The CDR3 region is CASSQGTMNTEAFF. The DNA of the CDR3 is TGCGCCAGCAGCCAAGGGACTATGAACACTGAAGCTTTCTTT.

This clonotype showed up many times. CDR3 region: CSAREPGRDTEAFF. CDR3 sequence (DNA): TGCAGTGCTAGAGAGCCGGGGCGGGACACTGAAGCTTTCTTT. V gene TRBV20-1 combines with J gene TRBJ1-1; perhaps TRBD1 as D (5 bases). CDR1 DFQATT and CDR2 SNEGSKA come from the germline V gene (reference sequence). With 0 bases removed from V and 3 bases from J, the gap between germline ends came to 11 bases. The CDR3 totals 14 residues.

This chain connects TRBV7-7 to TRBJ2-7, with 7 nucleotides matching TRBD1. The CDR3 covers 12 residues. CDR1 is SSHAT, CDR2 FNYEAQ, per germline (reference sequence). This CDR3 is CATRDSHYEQYV. The CDR3, as DNA: TGTGCTACCAGGGACAGCCACTACGAGCAGTACGTC.

This clonotype was detected many times. This chain joins TRBV20-1 and TRBJ2-7; D may be TRBD2 (5 bases). V lost 2 bases to trimming and J lost 1 base, with 12 bases between them. The CDR3 runs 14 residues. The germline gives CDR1 DFQATT, CDR2 SNEGSKA (reference sequence). DNA of the CDR3: TGCAGTGCTAGAATGGCGACTAATTCCTACGAGCAGTACTTC. Translating it yields CSARMATNSYEQYF.

This clonotype was found many times. V usage is TRBV29-1 and J usage is TRBJ1-5; D is uncertain. Trimming took 5 bases from V and 4 from J, leaving 9 bases between them. In germline, CDR1 is SQVTM, CDR2 ANQGSEA. CDR3 size: 12 residues. CDR3 amino acids: CSVMGENQPQHF. In DNA, the CDR3 is TGCAGCGTTATGGGTGAGAATCAGCCCCAGCATTTT.

In its sample, this clonotype was seen many times. The chain combines TRBV4-1 with TRBJ2-7; 7 nucleotides agree with TRBD1. Unmatched junction bases numbered 4, after V lost 4 bases and J lost 1 base. This CDR3 has 14 amino acids. The germline V gene encodes CDR1 MGHRA and CDR2 YSYEKL. The CDR3 protein is CASSPRRGSYEQYF. The CDR3 DNA follows: TGCGCCAGCAGCCCTCGCAGGGGGTCCTACGAGCAGTACTTC.

This clonotype showed up just a few times. This chain uses TRBV6-1 with TRBJ2-3; D is possibly TRBD2 (5 bases). This CDR3 has 15 residues. V was trimmed by 6 bases and J by 2 bases, leaving 15 bases between them. Germline loops: CDR1 MNHNS, CDR2 SASEGT. CDR3 nucleotides: TGTGCCAGCAGCGGGGAAGCTACTCACACAGATACGCAGTATTTT. Translation gives CASSGEATHTDTQYF.

This clonotype was recorded a few times. The chain recombines TRBV29-1 with TRBJ2-5, with a weak D call TRBD1 (6 bases). This CDR3 comprises 14 residues. Germline CDR1 reads SQVTM; CDR2 reads ANQGSEA. The ends were cut back, 0 bases at V and 2 bases at J, with 10 bases in the middle. CDR3 coding DNA: TGCAGCGTTGAAGATACGGGACAACAAGAGACCCAGTACTTC. It yields the protein CSVEDTGQQETQYF.